This TCR beta chain was identified in a study of CD8 T cells in Susac syndrome. At the level of the study: Patients with Susac syndrome were therapy-naive, treated with corticosteroids, or treated with intravenous immunoglobulin alone when blood was collected.

Random hexamers served to reverse transcribe roughly 0.45 to 1 ug RNA. The amplification used immunoSEQ multiplex PCR on TCR beta CDR3; it spanned 54 Vbeta and 13 Jbeta. From the immunoSEQ multiplex PCR reads, TCRdb called clonotypes with MiXCR, one entry per CDR3 protein. The sample contains around 85,000 distinct CDR3 sequences, approximately 95% of which appear only once. The V gene's germline CDR1 is DFQATT and CDR2 SNEGSKA (reference sequence). CDR3 size: 13 residues. V lost 4 bases to trimming and J lost 3 bases, with 12 bases between them. V and J are TRBV20-1 and TRBJ1-2, with unresolved D. This TCR derives from a human donor with Susac syndrome. Sequencing used CD8+ T cells from PBMCs. CDR3 protein: CSAMPPADYGYTF. CDR3 DNA sequence: TGCAGTGCTATGCCCCCGGCGGACTATGGCTACACCTTC.